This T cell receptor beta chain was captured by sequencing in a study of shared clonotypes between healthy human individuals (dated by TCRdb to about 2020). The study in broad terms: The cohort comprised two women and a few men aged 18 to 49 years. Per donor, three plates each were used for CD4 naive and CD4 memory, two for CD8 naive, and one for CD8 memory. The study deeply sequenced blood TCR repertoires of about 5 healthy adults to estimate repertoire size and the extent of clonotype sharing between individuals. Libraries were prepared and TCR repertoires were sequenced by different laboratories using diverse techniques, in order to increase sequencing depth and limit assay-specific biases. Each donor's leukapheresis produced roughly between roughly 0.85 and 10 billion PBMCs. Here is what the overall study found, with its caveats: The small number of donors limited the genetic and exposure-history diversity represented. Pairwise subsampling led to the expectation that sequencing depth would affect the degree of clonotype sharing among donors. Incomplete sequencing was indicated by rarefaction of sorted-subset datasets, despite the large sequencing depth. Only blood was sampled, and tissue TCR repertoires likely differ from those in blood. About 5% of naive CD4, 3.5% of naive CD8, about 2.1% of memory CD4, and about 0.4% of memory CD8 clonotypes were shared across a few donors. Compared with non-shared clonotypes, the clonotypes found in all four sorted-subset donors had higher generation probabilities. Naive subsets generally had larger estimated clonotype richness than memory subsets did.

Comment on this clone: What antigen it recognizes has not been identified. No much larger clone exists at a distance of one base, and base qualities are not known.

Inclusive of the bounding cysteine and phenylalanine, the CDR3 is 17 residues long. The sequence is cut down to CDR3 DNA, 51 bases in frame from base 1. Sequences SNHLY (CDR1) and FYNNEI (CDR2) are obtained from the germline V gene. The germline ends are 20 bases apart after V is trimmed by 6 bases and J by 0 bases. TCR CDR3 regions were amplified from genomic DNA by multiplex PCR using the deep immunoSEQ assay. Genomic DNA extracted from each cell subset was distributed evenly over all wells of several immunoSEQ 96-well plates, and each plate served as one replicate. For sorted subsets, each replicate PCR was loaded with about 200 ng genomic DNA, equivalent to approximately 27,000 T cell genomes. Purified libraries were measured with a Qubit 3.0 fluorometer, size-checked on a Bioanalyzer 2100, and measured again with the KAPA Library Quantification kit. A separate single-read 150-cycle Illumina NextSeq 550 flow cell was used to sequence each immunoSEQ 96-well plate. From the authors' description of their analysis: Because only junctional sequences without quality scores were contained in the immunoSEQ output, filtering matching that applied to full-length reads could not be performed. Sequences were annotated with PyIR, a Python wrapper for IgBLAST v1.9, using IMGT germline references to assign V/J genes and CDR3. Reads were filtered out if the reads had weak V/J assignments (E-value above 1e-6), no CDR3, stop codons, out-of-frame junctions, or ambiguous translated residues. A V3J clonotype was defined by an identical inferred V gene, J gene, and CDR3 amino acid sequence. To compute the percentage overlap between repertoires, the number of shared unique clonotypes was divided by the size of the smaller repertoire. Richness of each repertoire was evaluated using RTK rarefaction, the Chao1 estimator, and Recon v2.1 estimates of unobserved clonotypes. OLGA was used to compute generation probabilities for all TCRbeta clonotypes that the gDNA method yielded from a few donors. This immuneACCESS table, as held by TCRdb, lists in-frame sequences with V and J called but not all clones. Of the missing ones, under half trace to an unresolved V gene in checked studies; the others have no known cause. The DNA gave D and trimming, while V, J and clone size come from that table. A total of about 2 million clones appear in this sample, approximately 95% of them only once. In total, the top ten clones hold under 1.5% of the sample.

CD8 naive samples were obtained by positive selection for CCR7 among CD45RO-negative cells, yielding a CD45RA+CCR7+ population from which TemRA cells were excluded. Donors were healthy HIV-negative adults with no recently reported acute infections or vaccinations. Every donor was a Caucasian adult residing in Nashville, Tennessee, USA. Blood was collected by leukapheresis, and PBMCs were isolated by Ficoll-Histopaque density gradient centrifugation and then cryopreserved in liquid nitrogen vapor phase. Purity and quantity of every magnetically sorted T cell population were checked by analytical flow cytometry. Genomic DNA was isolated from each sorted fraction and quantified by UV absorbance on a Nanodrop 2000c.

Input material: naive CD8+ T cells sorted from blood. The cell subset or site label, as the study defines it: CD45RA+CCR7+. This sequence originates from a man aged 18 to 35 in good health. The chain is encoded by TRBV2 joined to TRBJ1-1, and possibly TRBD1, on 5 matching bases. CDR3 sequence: CASRPGGPGDVNTEAFF. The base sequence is TGTGCCAGCAGGCCTGGAGGGCCCGGGGACGTGAACACTGAAGCTTTCTTT.